One sample yielded the 6 T cell receptor beta chains listed below, sequenced in a study of sequential checkpoint blockade in melanoma. Libraries were prepared by immunoSEQ multiplex PCR; TCRdb keeps only in-frame clonotypes and omits some of them. The sample lists roughly 16,000 clones, roughly 73% occurring once. The treatment is: randomized to nivolumab then ipilimumab (arm A) or the reverse (arm B). The sequences come from CD8+ T cells sorted from blood (inferred from file names), collected from a patient given nivolumab and ipilimumab in sequence. These receptors originate from a human donor with melanoma.

The chain uses TRBV6-1 and TRBJ2-2; tentative D call: TRBD1 (6 bases). Trimming took 2 bases from V and 3 from J, leaving 19 bases between them. Per the germline V gene, CDR1 is MNHNS and CDR2 is SASEGT. The CDR3 is made up of 18 amino acids. For the CDR3, the DNA is TGTGCCAGCAGTGAAAGGCCAGGGGTCGGGGCTTACACCGGGGAGCTGTTTTTT. Protein: CASSERPGVGAYTGELFF.

The V gene is TRBV11-2, the J gene TRBJ1-2, with D possibly matching TRBD1 (5 bases). CDR3 length: 15 residues. Germline loops: CDR1 SGHAT, CDR2 FQNNGV. V lost 0 bases to trimming and J lost 3 bases, with 11 bases between them. The chain's CDR3 is CASSLDWGRDYGYTF. The CDR3 bases are TGTGCCAGCAGCTTAGATTGGGGCCGGGACTATGGCTACACCTTC.

The chain combines TRBV9 with TRBJ2-1; TRBD2 aligns across 9 bases. This CDR3 has 16 amino acids. Germline V gives CDR1 SGDLS, CDR2 YYNGEE. Trimming removed 3 bases from V and 3 bases from J; junction bases left unmatched: 7. CDR3 nucleotides: TGTGCCAGCAGCGGTGGGCGGGGGGGCTTCTACAATGAGCAGTTCTTC. It specifies CASSGGRGGFYNEQFF.

This chain joins TRBV7-9 and TRBJ2-3, with D tentatively TRBD1 (5 bases). This CDR3 has 15 residues. Germline-derived CDR1 and CDR2 are SEHNR and FQNEAQ (reference sequence). Trimming took off 5 bases at V and 1 base at J, with 13 bases between the two ends. CDR3 protein: CASSDRGWGTDTQYF. The DNA of the CDR3 is TGTGCCAGCAGCGATAGGGGTTGGGGCACAGATACGCAGTATTTT.

This clone was counted a few times. The rearrangement links TRBV4-1 to TRBJ1-1; D unresolved. The CDR3 spans 15 residues. The germline V and J ends were trimmed by 0 bases and 0 bases, with 8 bases remaining between them. CDR1 MGHRA and CDR2 YSYEKL come from the germline V gene. The CDR3 is CASSQDTPVNTEAFF. CDR3 DNA sequence: TGCGCCAGCAGCCAAGATACCCCGGTGAACACTGAAGCTTTCTTT.

In DNA, the CDR3 is TGTGCCAGCAGCTTAGCGTACGGGGGGGGCCGGTACGAGCAGTACTTC. Amino acids: CASSLAYGGGRYEQYF. The chain uses TRBV7-9 and TRBJ2-7, with TRBD2 matching 8 bases. CDR1 is SEHNR, CDR2 FQNEAQ, per germline (reference sequence). V was pared by 0 bases and J by 4 bases, with 8 bases of the junction left unmatched. The CDR3 loop spans 16 amino acids.